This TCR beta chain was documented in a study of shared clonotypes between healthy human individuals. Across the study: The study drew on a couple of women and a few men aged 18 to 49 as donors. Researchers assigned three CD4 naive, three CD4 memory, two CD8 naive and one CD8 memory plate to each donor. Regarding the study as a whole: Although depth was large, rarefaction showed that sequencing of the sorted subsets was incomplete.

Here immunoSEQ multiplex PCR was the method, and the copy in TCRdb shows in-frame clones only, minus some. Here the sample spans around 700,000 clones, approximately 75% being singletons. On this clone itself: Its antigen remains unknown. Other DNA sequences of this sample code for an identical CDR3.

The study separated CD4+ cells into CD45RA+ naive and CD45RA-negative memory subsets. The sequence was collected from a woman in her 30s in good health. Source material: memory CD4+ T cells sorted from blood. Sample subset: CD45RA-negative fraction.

The CDR3 loop reads CASSVDRDYGYTF. CDR3 nucleotide sequence: TGTGCCAGCAGCGTAGACAGGGATTATGGCTACACCTTC. The chain uses TRBV9 and TRBJ1-2; the D gene is possibly TRBD1 (6 bases). The CDR3 covers 13 residues. CDR1 is SGDLS and CDR2 is YYNGEE in the germline V gene. V gave up 0 bases and J gave up 5 bases, with 8 bases separating them.